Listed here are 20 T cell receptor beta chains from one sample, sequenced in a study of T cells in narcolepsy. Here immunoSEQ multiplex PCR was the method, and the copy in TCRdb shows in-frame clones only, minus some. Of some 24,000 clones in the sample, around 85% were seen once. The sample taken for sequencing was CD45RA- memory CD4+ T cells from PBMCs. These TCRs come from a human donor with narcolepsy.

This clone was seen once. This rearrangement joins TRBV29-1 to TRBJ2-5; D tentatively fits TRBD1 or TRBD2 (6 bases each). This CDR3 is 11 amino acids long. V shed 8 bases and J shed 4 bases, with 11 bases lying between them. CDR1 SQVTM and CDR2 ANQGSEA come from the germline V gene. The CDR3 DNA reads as TGCAGCTTTGGAGGGGGAGAGACCCAGTACTTC. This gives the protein CSFGGGETQYF.

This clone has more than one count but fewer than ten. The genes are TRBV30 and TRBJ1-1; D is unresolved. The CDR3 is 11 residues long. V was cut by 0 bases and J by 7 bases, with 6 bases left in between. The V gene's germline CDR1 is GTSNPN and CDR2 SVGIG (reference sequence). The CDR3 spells CAWSVLGEAFF. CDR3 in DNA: TGTGCCTGGAGTGTTCTAGGTGAAGCTTTCTTT.

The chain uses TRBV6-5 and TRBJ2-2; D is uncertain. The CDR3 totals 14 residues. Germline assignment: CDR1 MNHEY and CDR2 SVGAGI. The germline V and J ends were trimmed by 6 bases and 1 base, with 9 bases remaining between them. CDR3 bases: TGTGCCAGCAGCCCTTCGGGGAACACCGGGGAGCTGTTTTTT. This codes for CASSPSGNTGELFF.

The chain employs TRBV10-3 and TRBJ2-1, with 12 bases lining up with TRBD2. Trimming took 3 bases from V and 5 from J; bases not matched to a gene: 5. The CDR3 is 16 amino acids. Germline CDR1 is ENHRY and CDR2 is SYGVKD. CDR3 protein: CAISESSGGGHNEQFF. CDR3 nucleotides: TGTGCCATCAGTGAATCTAGCGGGGGGGGGCACAATGAGCAGTTCTTC.

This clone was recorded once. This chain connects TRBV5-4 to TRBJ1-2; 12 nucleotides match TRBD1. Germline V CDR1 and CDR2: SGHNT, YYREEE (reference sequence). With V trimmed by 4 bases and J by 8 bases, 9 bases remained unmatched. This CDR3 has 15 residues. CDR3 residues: CASSLRGTGGQGYTF. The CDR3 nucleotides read TGTGCCAGCAGCCTCAGAGGGACAGGGGGCCAGGGCTACACCTTC.

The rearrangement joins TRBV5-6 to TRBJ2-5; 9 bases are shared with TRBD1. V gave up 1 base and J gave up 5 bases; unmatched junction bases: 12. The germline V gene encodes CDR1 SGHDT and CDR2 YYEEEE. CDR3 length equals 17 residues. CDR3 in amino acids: CASSLTGGSGHWETQYF. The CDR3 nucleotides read TGTGCCAGCAGCTTGACAGGGGGCTCGGGACATTGGGAGACCCAGTACTTC.

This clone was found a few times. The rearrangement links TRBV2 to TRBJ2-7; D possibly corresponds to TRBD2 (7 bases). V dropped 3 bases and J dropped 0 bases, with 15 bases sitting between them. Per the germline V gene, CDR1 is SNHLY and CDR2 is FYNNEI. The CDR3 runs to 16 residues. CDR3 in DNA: TGTGCCAGCAGTGACCAGGGCGGGGGCCGCTCCTACGAGCAGTACTTC. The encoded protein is CASSDQGGGRSYEQYF. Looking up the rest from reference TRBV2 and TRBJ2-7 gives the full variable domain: EPEVTQTPSHQVTQMGQEVILRCVPISNHLYFYWYRQILGQKVEFLVSFYNNEISEKSEIFDDQFSVERPDGSNFTLKIRSTKLEDSAMYFCASSDQGGGRSYEQYFGPGTRLTVT.

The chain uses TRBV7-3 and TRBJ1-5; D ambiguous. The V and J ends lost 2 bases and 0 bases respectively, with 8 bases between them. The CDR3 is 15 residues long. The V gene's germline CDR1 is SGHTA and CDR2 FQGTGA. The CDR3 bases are TGTGCCAGCAGCTTATACGGTTATAGCAATCAGCCCCAGCATTTT. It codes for CASSLYGYSNQPQHF.

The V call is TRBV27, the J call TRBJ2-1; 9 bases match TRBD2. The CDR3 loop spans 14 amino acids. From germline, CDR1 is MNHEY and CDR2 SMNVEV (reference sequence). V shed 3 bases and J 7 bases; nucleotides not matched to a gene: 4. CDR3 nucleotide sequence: TGTGCCAGCAGTTTCAGTAGCGGGAGTAATGAGCAGTTCTTC. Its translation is CASSFSSGSNEQFF.

The CDR3 region has the DNA TGTGCCAGCAGCTTGACCGGGGTCGAGCAGTACTTC. This encodes CASSLTGVEQYF. The V gene is TRBV5-5, the J gene TRBJ2-7; D might be TRBD2 (5 bases). The V end was cut by 1 base, the J end by 6 bases, with 8 bases between. The CDR3 is 12 residues long. Germline CDR1 is SGHKS and CDR2 is YYEKEE (reference sequence).

The CDR3 sequence: CAWSRIGTSGKEQYF. Here the CDR3 DNA reads TGTGCCTGGAGTCGGATAGGGACTAGCGGGAAAGAGCAGTACTTC. The rearrangement uses TRBV30 and TRBJ2-7, with 13 bases matching TRBD2. V lost 2 bases and J lost 7; bases outside the gene matches: 8. Germline loops: CDR1 GTSNPN, CDR2 SVGIG (reference sequence). This CDR3 is built from 15 residues.

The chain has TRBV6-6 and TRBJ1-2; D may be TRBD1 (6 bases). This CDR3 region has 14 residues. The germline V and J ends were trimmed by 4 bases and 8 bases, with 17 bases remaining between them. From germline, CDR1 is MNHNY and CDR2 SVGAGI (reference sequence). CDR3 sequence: CASSFRDTARGYTF. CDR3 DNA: TGTGCCAGCAGTTTCCGGGACACCGCGAGGGGCTACACCTTC.

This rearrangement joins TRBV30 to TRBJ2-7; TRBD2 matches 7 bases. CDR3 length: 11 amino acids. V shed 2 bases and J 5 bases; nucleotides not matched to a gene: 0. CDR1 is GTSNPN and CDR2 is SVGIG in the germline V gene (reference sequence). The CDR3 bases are TGTGCCTGGAGTCGGGAGGACGAGCAGTACTTC. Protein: CAWSREDEQYF.

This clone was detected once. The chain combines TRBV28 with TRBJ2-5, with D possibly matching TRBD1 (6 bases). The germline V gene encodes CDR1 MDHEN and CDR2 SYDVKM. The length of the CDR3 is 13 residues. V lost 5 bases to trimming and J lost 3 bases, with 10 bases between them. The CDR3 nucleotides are TGTGCCAGCAGTGGGGGCCGGGAAGAGACCCAGTACTTC. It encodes CASSGGREETQYF.

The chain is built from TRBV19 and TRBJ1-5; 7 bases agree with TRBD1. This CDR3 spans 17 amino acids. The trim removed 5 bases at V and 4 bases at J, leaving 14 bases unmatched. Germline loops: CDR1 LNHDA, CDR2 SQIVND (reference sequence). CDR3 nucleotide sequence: TGTGCCAGTAGTTCCCCGGGACAGAGAACGATAAATCAGCCCCAGCATTTT. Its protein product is CASSSPGQRTINQPQHF. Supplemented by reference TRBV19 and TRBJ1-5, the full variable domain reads DGGITQSPKYLFRKEGQNVTLSCEQNLNHDAMYWYRQDPGQGLRLIYYSQIVNDFQKGDIAEGYSVSREKKESFPLTVTSAQKNPTAFYLCASSSPGQRTINQPQHFGDGTRLSIL.

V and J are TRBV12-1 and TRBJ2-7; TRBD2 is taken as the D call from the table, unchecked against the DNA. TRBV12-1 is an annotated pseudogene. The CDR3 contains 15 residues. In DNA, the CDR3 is TGTGCCAGCAGCTTTGGAGAGGCCGCCTCCTACGAGCAGTACTTC. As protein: CASSFGEAASYEQYF.

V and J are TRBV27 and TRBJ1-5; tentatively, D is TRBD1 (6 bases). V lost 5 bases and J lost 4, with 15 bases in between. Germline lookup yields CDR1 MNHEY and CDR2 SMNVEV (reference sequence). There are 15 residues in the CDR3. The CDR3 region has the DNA TGTGCCAGCAGTCGAGCAGACAGGTGGAATCAGCCCCAGCATTTT. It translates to CASSRADRWNQPQHF.

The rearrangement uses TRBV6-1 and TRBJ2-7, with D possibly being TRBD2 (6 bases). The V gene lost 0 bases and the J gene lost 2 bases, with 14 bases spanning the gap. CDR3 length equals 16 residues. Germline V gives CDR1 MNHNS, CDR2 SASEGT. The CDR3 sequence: CASSEASWDFTYEQYF. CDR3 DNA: TGTGCCAGCAGTGAAGCTTCCTGGGACTTCACCTACGAGCAGTACTTC.

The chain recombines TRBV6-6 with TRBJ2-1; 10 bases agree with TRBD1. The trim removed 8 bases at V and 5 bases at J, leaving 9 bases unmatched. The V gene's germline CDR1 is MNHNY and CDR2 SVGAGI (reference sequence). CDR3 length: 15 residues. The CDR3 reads CASRGVGQGNNEQFF. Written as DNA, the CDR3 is TGTGCCAGCCGCGGGGTGGGACAGGGGAACAATGAGCAGTTCTTC.

The CDR3 DNA reads as TGTGCCAGCAGCAAGACAGGGAACACTGAAGCTTTCTTT. Translation gives CASSKTGNTEAFF. The chain uses TRBV11-3 and TRBJ1-1; possibly TRBD1 for D (6 bases). V lost 5 bases and J lost 1, with 8 bases in between. Germline V lookup: CDR1 SGHNT, CDR2 YENEEA. This CDR3 region has 13 residues.